A single sample gave rise to the 29 T cell receptor beta chains below, sequenced in a study of CD8 T cells in Susac syndrome. Reverse transcription of 0.5 to 1 ug RNA was performed with random hexamers. TCRdb reanalysed the immunoSEQ multiplex PCR reads using MiXCR and keeps one entry per CDR3 protein. The sample contains about 140,000 distinct CDR3 sequences, around 94% of which appear only once. The source material was CD8+ T cells from PBMCs. All receptors derive from a human donor in good health.

The chain couples TRBV11-3 to TRBJ2-7; 7 bases are shared with TRBD2. This CDR3 has 15 residues. CDR1 is SGHNT, CDR2 YENEEA, per germline. Losses at the gene ends were 0 bases for V and 3 bases for J; bases not matched to a gene: 5. This CDR3 reads CASSLDGRTSYEQYF. The CDR3 nucleotides read TGTGCCAGCAGCTTAGATGGGAGGACTAGCTACGAGCAGTACTTC. The whole variable domain, remainder taken from reference TRBV11-3 and TRBJ2-7, is EAGVVQSPRYKIIEKKQPVAFWCNPISGHNTLYWYLQNLGQGPELLIRYENEEAVDDSQLPKDRFSAERLKGVDSTLKIQPAELGDSAVYLCASSLDGRTSYEQYFGPGTRLTVT.

The chain carries TRBV25-1 and TRBJ2-5, with 8 bases that match TRBD1. V lost 8 bases, J lost 0 bases, and 11 bases stayed unmatched. The germline CDR1 and CDR2 sequences are MGHDK and SYGVNS. The CDR3 loop spans 16 amino acids. The CDR3 protein is CASSFPNRGYQETQYF. CDR3 DNA: TGTGCCAGCTCGTTCCCCAACAGGGGGTACCAAGAGACCCAGTACTTC.

V is TRBV7-2 and J is TRBJ2-7; possible D gene TRBD2, 5 bases. V shed 4 bases and J shed 12 bases, with 13 bases lying between them. This CDR3 spans 11 amino acids. Germline loops: CDR1 SGHTA, CDR2 FQGNSA. CDR3 in DNA: TGTGCCAGCAGCTCACCCGGGGTCCCGTACTTC. Translated, it gives CASSSPGVPYF.

The chain employs TRBV4-2 and TRBJ2-7; the D gene is possibly TRBD2 (6 bases). This CDR3 spans 15 amino acids. V lost 0 bases, J lost 7 bases, and 16 bases lay in between. Germline CDR1 and CDR2: LGHNA and YNFKEQ. The CDR3 sequence: CASSQDQLAAREQYF. CDR3 DNA: TGTGCCAGCAGCCAAGATCAACTAGCCGCGAGGGAGCAGTACTTC.

The chain joins TRBV30 to TRBJ2-1; TRBD2 agrees at 8 bases. This CDR3 is built from 13 residues. The germline V gene has CDR1 GTSNPN and CDR2 SVGIG (reference sequence). After removal of 6 bases from V and 3 bases from J, the junction contained 4 bases not matched to a gene. CDR3 sequence (DNA): TGTGCCTGTCTAGCGGGTAGCTACAATGAGCAGTTCTTC. It encodes CACLAGSYNEQFF.

The J gene is TRBJ2-7, the V gene TRBV7-9, with D uncertain. From germline, CDR1 is SEHNR and CDR2 FQNEAQ (reference sequence). Deletions cut 1 base from V and 7 bases from J, with 17 bases between. The CDR3 runs to 15 residues. This chain's CDR3 is CASSLGYSSIGEQYF. CDR3 DNA: TGTGCCAGCAGCTTAGGTTACAGCTCCATCGGGGAGCAGTACTTC.

This clonotype came up a few times. The rearrangement joins TRBV30 to TRBJ2-7, with a weak D call TRBD2 (5 bases). The CDR3 is 13 amino acids. Trimming pared 0 bases from V and 4 bases from J, leaving 10 bases between. Germline V gene data show CDR1 as GTSNPN and CDR2 as SVGIG (reference sequence). CDR3 sequence (DNA): TGTGCCTGGAGTGTGGGGAGTGGTTACGAGCAGTACTTC. Translated, it gives CAWSVGSGYEQYF.

The V gene is TRBV28, the J gene TRBJ2-2; D not resolved. CDR3 length: 15 amino acids. From germline, CDR1 is MDHEN and CDR2 SYDVKM. With 8 bases removed from V and 4 bases from J, the gap between germline ends came to 17 bases. CDR3 loop: CASAPRLDPTGELFF. The CDR3 coding sequence is TGTGCCAGCGCCCCTCGATTGGACCCCACCGGGGAGCTGTTTTTT. Full variable domain (remainder filled in from reference TRBV28 and TRBJ2-2): DVKVTQSSRYLVKRTGEKVFLECVQDMDHENMFWYRQDPGLGLRLIYFSYDVKMKEKGDIPEGYSVSREKKERFSLILESASTNQTSMYLCASAPRLDPTGELFFGEGSRLTVL.

The genes are TRBV7-2 and TRBJ2-7; 13 positions agree with TRBD2. The CDR3 loop spans 16 amino acids. Trimming at V came to 8 bases and at J to 5 bases, leaving 12 bases not matched to a gene. Looked up from germline, CDR1 is SGHTA and CDR2 is FQGNSA. The CDR3 reads CASGGLAGVSLDEQYF. CDR3 bases: TGTGCCAGCGGCGGACTAGCGGGAGTGAGTCTGGACGAGCAGTACTTC.

Only a few counts were recorded for this clonotype. The chain couples TRBV7-9 to TRBJ2-1; D not resolved. V was clipped by 6 bases and J by 6 bases, with 6 bases between them. Looked up from germline, CDR1 is SEHNR and CDR2 is FQNEAQ (reference sequence). The CDR3 is 11 amino acids. CDR3 coding DNA: TGTGCCAGCAGTACAATCAATGAGCAGTTCTTC. Protein: CASSTINEQFF.

The V call is TRBV6-1, the J call TRBJ2-1, with D perhaps given as TRBD1 or TRBD2 (5 bases each). The CDR3 sequence is 11 residues long. CDR1 and CDR2 from the germline V gene are MNHNS and SASEGT. V lost 7 bases, J lost 8 bases, and 9 bases lay in between. The CDR3 nucleotides read TGTGCCAGCAACCAGGGAGATGAGCAGTTCTTC. Amino acids: CASNQGDEQFF.

V usage is TRBV30 and J usage is TRBJ2-4, with D perhaps being TRBD1 or TRBD2 (5 bases each). The CDR3 totals 14 residues. CDR1 and CDR2 (germline): GTSNPN, SVGIG (reference sequence). Trimming pared 0 bases from V and 6 bases from J, leaving 12 bases between. CDR3 in amino acids: CAWSVRGRPNIQYF. Here the CDR3 DNA reads TGTGCCTGGAGTGTACGGGGCCGTCCAAACATTCAGTACTTC.

V usage is TRBV30 and J usage is TRBJ2-2; 9 nucleotides agree with TRBD2. Germline-derived CDR1 and CDR2 are GTSNPN and SVGIG (reference sequence). The CDR3 is made up of 15 amino acids. After removal of 0 bases from V and 4 bases from J, the junction contained 3 bases not matched to a gene. The CDR3 here is CAWSVMRGGTGELFF. CDR3 DNA sequence: TGTGCCTGGAGTGTAATGCGGGGGGGCACCGGGGAGCTGTTTTTT.

This chain links TRBV12-3 or TRBV12-4 with TRBJ1-5, with 7 bases lining up with TRBD1. The junction had 1 base not matched to a gene; V was cut back by 6 bases and J by 2 bases. The CDR3 totals 13 residues. CDR3 residues: CASRTGGNQPQHF. The DNA for the CDR3 is TGTGCCAGCAGAACAGGGGGCAATCAGCCCCAGCATTTT.

This clonotype was observed once. The chain joins TRBV20-1 to TRBJ1-1, with a tentative D call TRBD1 (6 bases). V lost 5 bases and J 7 bases, leaving 14 bases between the germline ends. This CDR3 comprises 12 residues. CDR1 is DFQATT, CDR2 SNEGSKA, per germline (reference sequence). In DNA, the CDR3 is TGCAGTGCTCTGGGGGCGGATGTTGAAGCTTTCTTT. This encodes CSALGADVEAFF.

V and J are TRBV28 and TRBJ2-1, with D possibly being TRBD1 or TRBD2 (5 bases each). In germline, CDR1 is MDHEN, CDR2 SYDVKM. V was clipped by 5 bases and J by 6 bases, with 14 bases between them. This CDR3 has 14 residues. The CDR3 reads CASSPGTRSNEQFF. As DNA, the CDR3 is TGTGCCAGCAGTCCAGGGACCAGGAGCAATGAGCAGTTCTTC.

The V gene is TRBV7-6, the J gene TRBJ2-1; TRBD1 aligns across 7 bases. This CDR3 spans 14 amino acids. The V and J ends lost 5 bases and 4 bases, in that order; junction bases with no gene match: 5. Germline CDR1 reads SGHVS; CDR2 reads FNYEAQ. CDR3 region: CASSKTGIYNEQFF. CDR3 sequence (DNA): TGTGCCAGCAGCAAGACAGGGATTTACAATGAGCAGTTCTTC.

The J gene is TRBJ1-5, the V gene TRBV4-1; TRBD1 agrees at 8 bases. The germline gives CDR1 MGHRA, CDR2 YSYEKL. The CDR3 loop spans 15 amino acids. The junction had 9 bases not matched to a gene; V was cut back by 2 bases and J by 9 bases. CDR3 sequence reads: CASSQQGAGGWPQHF. As DNA, the CDR3 is TGCGCCAGCAGCCAACAGGGGGCAGGTGGATGGCCCCAGCATTTT.

CDR3 nucleotide sequence: TGTGCCAGCAGTGCGGACAGGCTCGCAGATACGCAGTATTTT. It yields the protein CASSADRLADTQYF. This rearrangement joins TRBV28 to TRBJ2-3, with 7 nucleotides matching TRBD1. This CDR3 is 14 amino acids long. With 5 bases clipped from V and 4 bases from J, the junction kept 6 bases outside the gene matches. Germline CDR1 is MDHEN and CDR2 is SYDVKM.

The V call is TRBV19, the J call TRBJ1-1; unclear D gene. Germline V gene lookup returns CDR1 LNHDA and CDR2 SQIVND (reference sequence). V gave up 2 bases and J gave up 1 base, with 2 bases separating them. The CDR3 has 12 residues. CDR3 sequence reads: CASSIWNTEAFF. Written as DNA, the CDR3 is TGTGCCAGTAGTATATGGAACACTGAAGCTTTCTTT.

The V and J genes are TRBV2 and TRBJ2-5; D not resolved. The V gene's germline CDR1 is SNHLY and CDR2 FYNNEI. The V and J ends lost 3 bases and 1 base respectively, with 12 bases between them. CDR3 length: 15 amino acids. The CDR3 region is CASSDPAATQETQYF. The CDR3 DNA follows: TGTGCCAGCAGTGATCCCGCGGCAACCCAAGAGACCCAGTACTTC.

This chain connects TRBV20-1 to TRBJ2-5, with 7 nucleotides matching TRBD2. CDR3 length: 13 amino acids. J lost 5 bases, V lost 3 bases, and 6 bases had no gene match. CDR1 is DFQATT and CDR2 is SNEGSKA in the germline V gene (reference sequence). CDR3 loop: CSASLTSRETQYF. CDR3 DNA sequence: TGCAGTGCTAGCCTGACTAGCCGGGAGACCCAGTACTTC.

This sequence joins TRBV9 and TRBJ2-3, with D unresolved. V lost 2 bases, J lost 5 bases, and 9 bases lay in between. The CDR3 has 13 residues. Germline CDR1 and CDR2: SGDLS and YYNGEE. CDR3 residues: CASSVLLEDTQYF. In DNA, the CDR3 is TGTGCCAGCAGCGTCCTACTTGAAGATACGCAGTATTTT.

This sequence joins TRBV27 and TRBJ2-7, with 11 nucleotides matching TRBD2. The CDR3 covers 14 residues. Germline CDR1 reads MNHEY; CDR2 reads SMNVEV (reference sequence). Germline trimming cut 5 bases from V and 7 bases from J; bases unmatched to any gene: 7. The CDR3 loop reads CASSLTRTSGEQYF. In nucleotides, the CDR3 is TGTGCCAGCAGTCTCACCCGGACTAGCGGGGAGCAGTACTTC.

This chain links TRBV29-1 with TRBJ2-1, with D unclear. Germline V CDR1 and CDR2: SQVTM, ANQGSEA. The CDR3 sequence is 10 residues long. Trimming shortened V by 7 bases and J by 9 bases, and 10 bases separated the two germline ends. CDR3: CSGGSFEQFF. In nucleotides, the CDR3 is TGCAGCGGTGGTTCGTTTGAGCAGTTCTTC.

The V and J genes are TRBV6-5 and TRBJ2-7; tentative D call: TRBD2 (5 bases). Germline lookup yields CDR1 MNHEY and CDR2 SVGAGI. Trimming stripped 0 bases from V and 3 bases from J, with 12 bases between. The CDR3 contains 15 residues. CDR3 residues: CASSYSRLDYYEQYF. As DNA, the CDR3 is TGTGCCAGCAGTTACTCAAGGCTAGACTACTACGAGCAGTACTTC.

This chain uses TRBV29-1 with TRBJ2-7, with D perhaps matching TRBD2 (5 bases). The CDR3 loop spans 13 amino acids. V lost 4 bases and J 3 bases, leaving 13 bases between the germline ends. Germline values: CDR1 SQVTM, CDR2 ANQGSEA. As DNA, the CDR3 is TGCAGCGTTGTAACGGGAAACCACTACGAGCAGTACTTC. As protein: CSVVTGNHYEQYF.

The chain employs TRBV30 and TRBJ1-1; D remains unclear. Germline CDR1 GTSNPN, CDR2 SVGIG (reference sequence). This CDR3 region has 13 residues. The V and J ends lost 3 bases and 1 base respectively, with 9 bases between them. The CDR3 region is CAWRGRKNTEAFF. The CDR3 DNA reads TGTGCCTGGAGGGGCAGGAAGAACACTGAAGCTTTCTTT.

The chain carries TRBV6-5 and TRBJ1-5; D gene ambiguous. The V and J ends lost 4 bases and 2 bases respectively, with 6 bases between them. The CDR3 consists of 13 residues. Germline V lookup: CDR1 MNHEY, CDR2 SVGAGI. The CDR3 loop is CASSWGGNQPQHF. For the CDR3, the DNA is TGTGCCAGCAGTTGGGGAGGCAATCAGCCCCAGCATTTT.